These 29 T cell receptor beta chains were all obtained from the same sample, sequenced in a study of blood T cell repertoires in COVID-19. Generated by immunoSEQ multiplex PCR, the TCRdb table keeps only in-frame clones and is missing some. The sample includes roughly 66,000 clones, approximately 91% of them seen just once. The sample was peripheral blood. Receptors were obtained from a human donor in a cohort sampled during active COVID-19.

This chain joins TRBV5-1 and TRBJ1-4; maybe TRBD1 (5 bases). The V gene lost 0 bases and the J gene lost 5 bases, with 8 bases spanning the gap. This CDR3 is built from 14 residues. CDR1 is SGHRS and CDR2 is YFSETQ in the germline V gene. The chain's CDR3 is CASSLGGDNEKLFF. The CDR3 DNA reads as TGCGCCAGCAGCTTGGGGGGCGACAATGAAAAACTGTTTTTT.

The gene calls are TRBV14 and TRBJ2-7, with D possibly being TRBD1 (5 bases). Per the germline V gene, CDR1 is SGHDN and CDR2 is FVKESK. Trimming cost V 4 bases and J 3 bases, with 13 bases left between them. The CDR3 has 14 residues. The CDR3 DNA reads TGTGCCAGCAGCCCCACAGGTCACAGCTACGAGCAGTACTTC. Its protein product is CASSPTGHSYEQYF.

The V call is TRBV24-1, the J call TRBJ2-3; 8 nucleotides agree with TRBD2. Germline CDR1 reads KGHDR; CDR2 reads SFDVKD. Unmatched junction bases numbered 24, after V lost 12 bases and J lost 5 bases. The CDR3 runs to 18 residues. The DNA of the CDR3 is TGTGCCCCGGGAGGGAGAAACGCGTACGGGGGGGCCCGAGATACGCAGTATTTT. Its protein is CAPGGRNAYGGARDTQYF.

The chain recombines TRBV7-3 with TRBJ2-5, with a weak D call TRBD2 (6 bases). V lost 2 bases and J 1 base, leaving 8 bases between the germline ends. The CDR3 has 14 amino acids. Germline V gene data show CDR1 as SGHTA and CDR2 as FQGTGA. The CDR3 sequence: CASSLAGTQETQYF. CDR3 sequence (DNA): TGTGCCAGCAGCTTAGCGGGGACCCAAGAGACCCAGTACTTC.

V gene TRBV3-1 (or the pseudogene TRBV3-2) combines with J gene TRBJ2-2; 11 bases agree with TRBD2. Germline V gene data show CDR1 as LGHDT and CDR2 as YNNKEL (reference sequence). There are 19 residues in the CDR3. J was trimmed by 6 bases and V by 1 base; bases with no gene match: 13. CDR3 in DNA: TGTGCCAGCAGCCAAGGTCGTTTCGGGAGACTAGCGGGACCCGGGGAGCTGTTTTTT. This translates into CASSQGRFGRLAGPGELFF.

The J gene is TRBJ2-5, the V gene TRBV5-1; unclear D gene. Germline CDR1 SGHRS, CDR2 YFSETQ. This CDR3 contains 15 residues. The V gene lost 7 bases and the J gene lost 0 bases, with 16 bases spanning the gap. The CDR3 sequence is CASSPSSRYQETQYF. The DNA of the CDR3 is TGCGCCAGCTCCCCATCTTCGAGGTACCAAGAGACCCAGTACTTC. Variable domain in full (rest from reference TRBV5-1 and TRBJ2-5): KAGVTQTPRYLIKTRGQQVTLSCSPISGHRSVSWYQQTPGQGLQFLFEYFSETQRNKGNFPGRFSGRQFSNSRSEMNVSTLELGDSALYLCASSPSSRYQETQYFGPGTRLLVL.

The chain couples TRBV19 to TRBJ2-1, with 9 bases aligning to TRBD2. Germline values: CDR1 LNHDA, CDR2 SQIVND (reference sequence). V lost 5 bases to trimming and J lost 0 bases; unmatched junction nucleotides: 8. The CDR3 is made up of 17 amino acids. The CDR3 DNA follows: TGTGCCAGTAGTGCTCCGACTAGCGGAACCTCCTACAATGAGCAGTTCTTC. The encoded protein is CASSAPTSGTSYNEQFF.

V gene TRBV7-9 combines with J gene TRBJ2-5; 8 bases are a match to TRBD2. Trimming cost V 1 base and J 5 bases; bases outside gene matches: 0. CDR1 and CDR2 from the germline V gene are SEHNR and FQNEAQ (reference sequence). The CDR3 spans 13 residues. The CDR3 DNA follows: TGTGCCAGCAGCTTAGGCGGGAGGGAGACCCAGTACTTC. This sequence encodes CASSLGGRETQYF.

Only a few counts were recorded for this clone. This chain uses TRBV6-4 with TRBJ2-3, with TRBD1 as a possible D gene (5 bases). Germline CDR1 and CDR2: MRHNA and SNTAGT. Trimming left V 4 bases short and J 3 bases short, with 14 bases between. The CDR3 consists of 15 residues. The CDR3: CASSVQGFGTDTQYF. DNA of the CDR3: TGTGCCAGCAGTGTCCAGGGCTTTGGGACAGATACGCAGTATTTT.

This clone came up a few times. V is TRBV18 and J is TRBJ2-2; D not resolved. Germline assignment: CDR1 KGHSH and CDR2 LQKENI. The CDR3 is made up of 11 amino acids. Trimming removed 6 bases at V and 6 bases at J, with 5 bases between. CDR3 DNA sequence: TGTGCCAGCTCGCAGGCCGGGGAGCTGTTTTTT. This codes for CASSQAGELFF.

J is TRBJ2-2 and V is TRBV27, with 8 bases identical to TRBD1. Germline-derived CDR1 and CDR2 are MNHEY and SMNVEV (reference sequence). V was clipped by 6 bases and J by 7 bases; unmatched bases: 4. This CDR3 contains 13 residues. The CDR3, as DNA: TGTGCCAGCAGCCAGGGGGCGGGCGGGGAGCTGTTTTTT. This sequence encodes CASSQGAGGELFF.

V gene TRBV18 combines with J gene TRBJ2-5; 9 bases are a match to TRBD1. Trimming took 2 bases from V and 7 from J; bases not matched to a gene: 17. CDR1 KGHSH and CDR2 LQKENI come from the germline V gene. CDR3 length equals 18 residues. CDR3 DNA sequence: TGTGCCAGCTCACCAATTGGTCCAGGACAGGGGACATGGGGGACCCAGTACTTC. Translation gives CASSPIGPGQGTWGTQYF.

CDR3 in amino acids: CASLAGSGNTIYF. The CDR3 nucleotides read TGTGCCAGCCTGGCAGGCTCTGGAAACACCATATATTTT. The chain uses TRBV7-2 and TRBJ1-3; D is undetermined. The length of the CDR3 is 13 residues. Germline V gives CDR1 SGHTA, CDR2 FQGNSA. Trimming left V 8 bases short and J 0 bases short, with 8 bases between. Full variable domain (rest looked up from reference TRBV7-2 and TRBJ1-3): GAGVSQSPSNKVTEKGKDVELRCDPISGHTALYWYRQSLGQGLEFLIYFQGNSAPDKSGLPSDRFSAERTGGSVSTLTIQRTQQEDSAVYLCASLAGSGNTIYFGEGSWLTVV.

The rearrangement links TRBV19 to TRBJ2-3; tentative D call: TRBD2 (7 bases). Germline CDR1 and CDR2: LNHDA and SQIVND (reference sequence). Trimming took 8 bases from V and 3 from J, leaving 18 bases between them. The CDR3 totals 15 residues. The CDR3 bases are TGTGCCAGTTCAGGGGTCGGACTAGGAACAGATACGCAGTATTTT. As protein: CASSGVGLGTDTQYF.

The gene calls are TRBV19 and TRBJ2-3, with 8 bases lining up with TRBD1. The V gene's germline CDR1 is LNHDA and CDR2 SQIVND (reference sequence). This CDR3 contains 14 residues. V shed 5 bases and J 3 bases; nucleotides not matched to a gene: 4. CDR3 loop: CASSLRTGTDTQYF. The CDR3 DNA sequence: TGTGCCAGTAGTTTGAGGACAGGGACAGATACGCAGTATTTT.

This chain connects TRBV4-3 to TRBJ1-4; perhaps TRBD1 as D (6 bases). Germline V gives CDR1 LGHNA, CDR2 YSLEER. V was pared by 4 bases and J by 5 bases, with 11 bases between. The CDR3 is 14 residues long. For the CDR3, the DNA is TGCGCCAGCAGCCCGGGGACACAGAATGAAAAACTGTTTTTT. Amino acid sequence: CASSPGTQNEKLFF.

The chain is built from TRBV30 and TRBJ1-5, with D unresolved. Germline V gives CDR1 GTSNPN, CDR2 SVGIG (reference sequence). Trimming removed 1 base from V and 4 bases from J, with 8 bases in between. The CDR3 contains 13 residues. For the CDR3, the DNA is TGTGCCTGGAGTGACAGAAAGAATCAGCCCCAGCATTTT. Its protein is CAWSDRKNQPQHF.

The V call is TRBV2, the J call TRBJ2-5; tentative D call: TRBD1 (5 bases). The germline gives CDR1 SNHLY, CDR2 FYNNEI. This CDR3 comprises 11 residues. The ends were cut back, 11 bases at V and 2 bases at J, with 9 bases in the middle. The CDR3 coding sequence is TGTGCCGGGGCAGTGCAAGAGACCCAGTACTTC. Its protein is CAGAVQETQYF. The full variable domain, with the rest looked up from reference TRBV2 and TRBJ2-5, is EPEVTQTPSHQVTQMGQEVILRCVPISNHLYFYWYRQILGQKVEFLVSFYNNEISEKSEIFDDQFSVERPDGSNFTLKIRSTKLEDSAMYFCAGAVQETQYFGPGTRLLVL.

J is TRBJ2-2 and V is TRBV7-2; 8 nucleotides agree with TRBD1. The CDR3 has 16 amino acids. V shed 5 bases, J shed 1 base, and the junction held 6 bases outside the gene matches. Looked up from germline, CDR1 is SGHTA and CDR2 is FQGNSA. The CDR3 here is CASSADRGWNTGELFF. The CDR3 DNA reads as TGTGCCAGCAGCGCCGACAGGGGCTGGAACACCGGGGAGCTGTTTTTT.

The chain carries TRBV6-5 and TRBJ2-2; weak D call: TRBD2 (6 bases). This CDR3 is built from 15 residues. V was clipped by 6 bases and J by 6 bases, with 17 bases between them. In germline, CDR1 is MNHEY, CDR2 SVGAGI. Here the CDR3 DNA reads TGTGCCAGCAGCTCATCGGGACTGTCCCCCGGGGAGCTGTTTTTT. Residues: CASSSSGLSPGELFF.

The V gene is TRBV12-5, the J gene TRBJ1-6; possible D gene TRBD1, 6 bases. The CDR3 runs to 16 residues. CDR1 and CDR2 (germline): LGHNT, FRNRAP. Trimming took 0 bases from V and 9 from J, leaving 15 bases between them. The CDR3 nucleotides read TGTGCTAGTGGTTTGGTACGTGGGACACCAGGTTCACCCCTCCACTTT. Its protein is CASGLVRGTPGSPLHF.

This clone occurred a few times. For the CDR3, the DNA is TGTGCCAGCCAACAAGACCAGGGCTCCTATAATTCACCCCTCCACTTT. Residues: CASQQDQGSYNSPLHF. V and J are TRBV3-1 (or the pseudogene TRBV3-2) and TRBJ1-6; weak D call: TRBD1 (5 bases). In germline, CDR1 is LGHDT, CDR2 YNNKEL (reference sequence). The CDR3 consists of 16 residues. The germline V and J ends were trimmed by 8 bases and 0 bases, with 14 bases remaining between them.

This chain connects TRBV7-2 to TRBJ1-1, with TRBD1 matching over 9 bases. The CDR3 covers 14 residues. Unmatched junction bases numbered 4, after V lost 3 bases and J lost 5 bases. Germline V gene lookup returns CDR1 SGHTA and CDR2 FQGNSA. The CDR3 region is CASSLDRGGTEAFF. The DNA for the CDR3 is TGTGCCAGCAGCTTGGACAGGGGCGGAACTGAAGCTTTCTTT.

This clone was observed once. The V and J genes are TRBV18 and TRBJ2-5, with D possibly being TRBD2 (8 bases). CDR1 and CDR2 (germline): KGHSH, LQKENI. The CDR3 runs to 16 residues. Trimming stripped 6 bases from V and 2 bases from J, with 19 bases between. The CDR3 region is CASSALGRDRQETQYF. CDR3 bases: TGTGCCAGCTCTGCCCTCGGGAGGGACAGACAAGAGACCCAGTACTTC. Using reference TRBV18 and TRBJ2-5 for the parts outside the CDR3, the full variable domain is NAGVMQNPRHLVRRRGQEARLRCSPMKGHSHVYWYRQLPEEGLKFMVYLQKENIIDESGMPKERFSAEFPKEGPSILRIQQVVRGDSAAYFCASSALGRDRQETQYFGPGTRLLVL.

V and J are TRBV18 and TRBJ2-3; 10 nucleotides match TRBD2. Losses at the gene ends were 3 bases for V and 3 bases for J; bases not matched to a gene: 6. The germline V gene has CDR1 KGHSH and CDR2 LQKENI. CDR3 size: 16 residues. The CDR3 bases are TGTGCCAGCTCACCGGCTAGCGGGAGTCGGACAGATACGCAGTATTTT. Its translation is CASSPASGSRTDTQYF.

This sequence joins TRBV18 and TRBJ1-2, with 7 bases identical to TRBD1. The CDR3 sequence is 14 residues long. J was trimmed by 4 bases and V by 2 bases; bases with no gene match: 4. Germline lookup yields CDR1 KGHSH and CDR2 LQKENI. CDR3 amino acids: CASSPGQASYGYTF. The CDR3 DNA follows: TGTGCCAGCTCACCAGGACAGGCGAGCTATGGCTACACCTTC.

This chain joins TRBV7-2 and TRBJ2-3, with TRBD2 matching 11 bases. There are 16 residues in the CDR3. Trimming at V came to 4 bases and at J to 1 base, leaving 4 bases not matched to a gene. The germline V gene encodes CDR1 SGHTA and CDR2 FQGNSA. CDR3 in DNA: TGTGCCAGCAGCTCCACTAGCGGGAGCGGCACAGATACGCAGTATTTT. Residues: CASSSTSGSGTDTQYF.

The chain combines TRBV7-3 with TRBJ2-3; 8 bases are a match to TRBD2. This CDR3 has 15 residues. The germline V gene encodes CDR1 SGHTA and CDR2 FQGTGA. J lost 4 bases, V lost 1 base, and 4 bases had no gene match. The chain's CDR3 is CASSLNGGAADTQYF. The CDR3, as DNA: TGTGCCAGCAGCTTAAACGGGGGGGCCGCAGATACGCAGTATTTT. The whole variable domain, remainder taken from reference TRBV7-3 and TRBJ2-3, is GAGVSQTPSNKVTEKGKYVELRCDPISGHTALYWYRQSLGQGPEFLIYFQGTGAADDSGLPNDRFFAVRPEGSVSTLKIQRTERGDSAVYLCASSLNGGAADTQYFGPGTRLTVL.

The V gene is TRBV27, the J gene TRBJ2-4, with 8 nucleotides matching TRBD1. Trimming took 2 bases from V and 0 from J; bases not matched to a gene: 9. From germline, CDR1 is MNHEY and CDR2 SMNVEV (reference sequence). This CDR3 has 18 amino acids. The CDR3 sequence: CASSLVGQGAGAKNIQYF. CDR3 bases: TGTGCCAGCAGTTTAGTGGGCCAGGGGGCTGGAGCCAAAAACATTCAGTACTTC.